The T cell receptor (beta chain) under discussion was sequenced for a study of blood T cell repertoires in COVID-19. About the study: Sites across the United States, Italy and Spain contributed samples from acute and convalescent COVID-19. Sources were T cells, B-cell-depleted T cells, or PBMCs; the material itself was cDNA or gDNA.

CDR3 size: 14 residues. V gave up 5 bases and J gave up 6 bases, with 15 bases separating them. Germline-derived CDR1 and CDR2 are MNHEY and SMNVEV (reference sequence). TCRdb's copy holds only in-frame clones and misses some; the assay was immunoSEQ multiplex PCR. Of 200,000 to 250,000 clones detected, under 90% appear once; the ten largest clones hold roughly 7.8%. The sequence was obtained from a woman older than 75 with COVID-19, enrolled during active disease. Sequencing was performed on peripheral blood. The chain carries TRBV27 and TRBJ2-3; the D is unclear. The CDR3 loop is CASSPMAVVDTQYF. The CDR3 DNA reads as TGTGCCAGCAGTCCTATGGCGGTGGTGGATACGCAGTATTTT.